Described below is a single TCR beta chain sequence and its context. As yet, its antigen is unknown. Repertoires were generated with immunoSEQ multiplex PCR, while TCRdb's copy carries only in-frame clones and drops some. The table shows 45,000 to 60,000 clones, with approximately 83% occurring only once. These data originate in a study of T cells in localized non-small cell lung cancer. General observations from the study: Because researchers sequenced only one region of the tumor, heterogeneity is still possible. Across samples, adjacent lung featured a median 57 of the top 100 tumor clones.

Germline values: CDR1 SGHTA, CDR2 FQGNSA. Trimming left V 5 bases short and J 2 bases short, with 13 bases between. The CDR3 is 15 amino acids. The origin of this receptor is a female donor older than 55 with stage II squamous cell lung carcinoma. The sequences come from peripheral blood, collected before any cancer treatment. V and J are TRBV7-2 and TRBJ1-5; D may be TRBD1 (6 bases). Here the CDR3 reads CASSLGGAGNQPQHF. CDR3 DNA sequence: TGTGCCAGCAGCCTGGGGGGGGCCGGCAATCAGCCCCAGCATTTT.